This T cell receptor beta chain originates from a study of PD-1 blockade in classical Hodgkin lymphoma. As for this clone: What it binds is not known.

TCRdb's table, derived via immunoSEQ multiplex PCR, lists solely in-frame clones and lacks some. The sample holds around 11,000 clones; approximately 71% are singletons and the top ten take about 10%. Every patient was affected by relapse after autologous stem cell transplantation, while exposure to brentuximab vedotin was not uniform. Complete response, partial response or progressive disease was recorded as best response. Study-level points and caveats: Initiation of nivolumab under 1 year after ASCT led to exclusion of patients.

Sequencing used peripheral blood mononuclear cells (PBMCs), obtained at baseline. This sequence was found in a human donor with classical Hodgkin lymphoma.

Here the CDR3 reads CASSPTGYSGNTIYF. CDR3 sequence (DNA): TGTGCCAGCAGCCCCACAGGATACTCTGGAAACACCATATATTTT. The rearrangement joins TRBV7-6 to TRBJ1-3, with D maybe TRBD1 (5 bases). Trimming removed 5 bases at V and 0 bases at J, with 11 bases between. Per germline, CDR1 SGHVS and CDR2 FNYEAQ. CDR3 length equals 15 residues. Complete variable domain (other parts from reference TRBV7-6 and TRBJ1-3): GAGVSQSPRYKVTKRGQDVALRCDPISGHVSLYWYRQALGQGPEFLTYFNYEAQQDKSGLPNDRFSAERPEGSISTLTIQRTEQRDSAMYRCASSPTGYSGNTIYFGEGSWLTVV.